The 15 T cell receptor beta chains below all came from one sample that was sequenced in a study of T cell responses to AZD1222 COVID-19 vaccine. Sequenced by immunoSEQ multiplex PCR; TCRdb stores in-frame clones only, minus some. Of 150,000 to 200,000 clones in the sample, approximately 93% were seen once. The specimen was peripheral blood, collected 28 days after the second AZD1222 dose. The receptors were sampled from an adult who received the AZD1222 COVID-19 vaccine.

On this clone: This specimen includes other DNA sequences encoding the same CDR3. The chain couples TRBV18 to TRBJ1-5; a possible D gene is TRBD1 (5 bases). Germline lookup yields CDR1 KGHSH and CDR2 LQKENI. This CDR3 has 14 residues. Trimming removed 3 bases from V and 1 base from J, with 7 bases in between. CDR3: CASSPRDSNQPQHF. The CDR3 DNA reads TGTGCCAGCTCACCGAGGGACAGCAATCAGCCCCAGCATTTT.

The chain has TRBV4-1 and TRBJ1-2, with D possibly being TRBD1 (6 bases). V lost 0 bases, J lost 4 bases, and 15 bases lay in between. The germline V gene has CDR1 MGHRA and CDR2 YSYEKL. CDR3 length: 16 amino acids. The DNA for the CDR3 is TGCGCCAGCAGCCAAGACGTTTCATGGGGGCGCTATGGCTACACCTTC. It codes for CASSQDVSWGRYGYTF.

The CDR3 coding sequence is TGTGCTAGTGGTTTACTGACTCTTAACACCGGGGAGCTGTTTTTT. It is translated as CASGLLTLNTGELFF. The V gene is TRBV12-5, the J gene TRBJ2-2; no definite D call. V lost 3 bases and J 2 bases, leaving 10 bases between the germline ends. Germline values: CDR1 LGHNT, CDR2 FRNRAP. The CDR3 extends over 15 amino acids.

The sample holds one count of this clone. The genes are TRBV10-2 and TRBJ1-3; D unclear. Germline CDR1 and CDR2: WSHSY and SAAADI. CDR3 size: 11 residues. The V end was cut by 6 bases, the J end by 0 bases, with 0 bases between. Here the CDR3 reads CASSSGNTIYF. CDR3 DNA: TGCGCCAGCAGCTCTGGAAACACCATATATTTT.

This clone has a handful of counts. The chain has TRBV4-1 and TRBJ2-7, with D possibly matching TRBD1 (5 bases). The CDR3 has 13 residues. The germline V gene encodes CDR1 MGHRA and CDR2 YSYEKL. With 4 bases removed from V and 3 bases from J, the gap between germline ends came to 10 bases. This CDR3 is CASSLPQGYEQYF. DNA of the CDR3: TGCGCCAGCAGCCTACCTCAGGGCTACGAGCAGTACTTC.

The rearrangement uses TRBV11-3 and TRBJ1-3, with D maybe TRBD1 (5 bases). Germline CDR1 and CDR2: SGHNT and YENEEA. The length of the CDR3 is 15 residues. The V gene lost 5 bases and the J gene lost 0 bases, with 11 bases spanning the gap. The CDR3 here is CASSLGGSSGNTIYF. The CDR3 DNA reads TGTGCCAGCAGCCTCGGGGGTAGCTCTGGAAACACCATATATTTT.

The chain employs TRBV5-1 and TRBJ1-4, with D perhaps TRBD1 (5 bases). The ends were cut back, 4 bases at V and 2 bases at J, with 15 bases in the middle. This CDR3 has 16 amino acids. CDR1 is SGHRS, CDR2 YFSETQ, per germline. The CDR3 DNA reads as TGCGCCAGCAGCCAGCGTGGGGCGAATACTAATGAAAAACTGTTTTTT. Translation: CASSQRGANTNEKLFF.

V gene TRBV12-5 combines with J gene TRBJ1-1, with D tentatively TRBD1 (5 bases). V lost 7 bases and J 10 bases, leaving 19 bases between the germline ends. Germline V gene lookup returns CDR1 LGHNT and CDR2 FRNRAP. There are 13 residues in the CDR3. This CDR3 reads CASAGTNRSRAFF. CDR3 DNA: TGTGCTAGTGCCGGGACGAATCGGAGTCGAGCTTTCTTT.

J is TRBJ2-7 and V is TRBV25-1; D is perhaps TRBD2 (5 bases). V dropped 3 bases and J dropped 6 bases, with 12 bases sitting between them. This CDR3 has 13 amino acids. The germline V gene has CDR1 MGHDK and CDR2 SYGVNS. The CDR3 spells CASSDRGFGEQYF. DNA for the CDR3: TGTGCCAGCAGTGATCGGGGATTCGGCGAGCAGTACTTC.

Remarks on this clone: The junction does not match germline at one end; this may be a read error. The V call is TRBV23-1, the J call TRBJ2-7, with D perhaps TRBD1 (5 bases). TRBV23-1 is an ORF; its function is uncertain. The CDR3 contains 11 residues. In DNA form, the CDR3 reads TGCCCCAGGACACATTGCTACGAGCAGTACTTC. This codes for CPRTHCYEQYF.

This clone was seen a single time. The V gene is TRBV2, the J gene TRBJ2-7; TRBD2 agrees at 7 bases. This CDR3 has 15 amino acids. CDR1 SNHLY and CDR2 FYNNEI come from the germline V gene. V dropped 4 bases and J dropped 1; count of bases not matched to a gene: 7. The CDR3 DNA is TGTGCCAGCAGTGTCGGCGGGGGAGGGTCCTACGAGCAGTACTTC. This sequence encodes CASSVGGGGSYEQYF.

The chain joins TRBV7-6 to TRBJ1-2; D is unresolved. The CDR3 contains 16 residues. Trimming pared 1 base from V and 2 bases from J, leaving 14 bases between. From germline, CDR1 is SGHVS and CDR2 FNYEAQ. In DNA form, the CDR3 reads TGTGCCAGCAGCTTAGAGGCGGCTAGTCTAAACTATGGCTACACCTTC. Protein: CASSLEAASLNYGYTF.

The chain is built from TRBV19 and TRBJ1-4; D gene uncertain. V was shortened by 1 base and J by 5 bases, with 8 bases between the two germline ends. The germline V gene encodes CDR1 LNHDA and CDR2 SQIVND (reference sequence). The CDR3 runs 14 residues. The CDR3 nucleotides read TGTGCCAGTAGTATAGTTACGGGGAATGAAAAACTGTTTTTT. It yields the protein CASSIVTGNEKLFF.

CDR3: CASSGDTSTYEQYF. CDR3 sequence (DNA): TGCGCCAGCAGCGGGGACACATCGACCTACGAGCAGTACTTC. The rearrangement uses TRBV5-1 and TRBJ2-7, with D perhaps matching TRBD1 (6 bases). V gave up 4 bases and J gave up 2 bases, with 13 bases separating them. The CDR3 runs to 14 residues. Germline V gene data show CDR1 as SGHRS and CDR2 as YFSETQ.

The rearrangement links TRBV18 to TRBJ1-1; no definite D call. The CDR3 extends over 15 amino acids. V lost 1 base and J 0 bases, leaving 9 bases between the germline ends. The germline V gene has CDR1 KGHSH and CDR2 LQKENI. CDR3: CASSPRATLNTEAFF. CDR3 sequence (DNA): TGTGCCAGCTCACCACGGGCGACATTGAACACTGAAGCTTTCTTT.